The entry below gives a single T cell receptor beta chain sequence along with its context. Its antigen is unknown. The germline V gene has CDR1 MNHGY and CDR2 SVAAGI. This CDR3 comprises 10 residues. Between the trimmed V and J ends, which lost 7 bases and 12 bases, there was a span of 13 bases. Clones were sequenced by immunoSEQ multiplex PCR, and TCRdb holds only the in-frame ones, with some missing. This sample has about 36,000 clones, with roughly 94% found just once. This entry is derived from a study of graft-versus-host responses after intestinal transplantation. This clonotype was obtained from a human donor who was the organ donor for an intestinal transplant. The gene calls are TRBV6-9 and TRBJ2-7; D gene ambiguous. The sample consisted of unstimulated CD4+ T cells sorted from spleen or lymph node cells, taken before transplant. In DNA form, the CDR3 reads TGTGCCAGCACCCGGCCCCCTGTGTACTTC. Amino acid sequence: CASTRPPVYF.